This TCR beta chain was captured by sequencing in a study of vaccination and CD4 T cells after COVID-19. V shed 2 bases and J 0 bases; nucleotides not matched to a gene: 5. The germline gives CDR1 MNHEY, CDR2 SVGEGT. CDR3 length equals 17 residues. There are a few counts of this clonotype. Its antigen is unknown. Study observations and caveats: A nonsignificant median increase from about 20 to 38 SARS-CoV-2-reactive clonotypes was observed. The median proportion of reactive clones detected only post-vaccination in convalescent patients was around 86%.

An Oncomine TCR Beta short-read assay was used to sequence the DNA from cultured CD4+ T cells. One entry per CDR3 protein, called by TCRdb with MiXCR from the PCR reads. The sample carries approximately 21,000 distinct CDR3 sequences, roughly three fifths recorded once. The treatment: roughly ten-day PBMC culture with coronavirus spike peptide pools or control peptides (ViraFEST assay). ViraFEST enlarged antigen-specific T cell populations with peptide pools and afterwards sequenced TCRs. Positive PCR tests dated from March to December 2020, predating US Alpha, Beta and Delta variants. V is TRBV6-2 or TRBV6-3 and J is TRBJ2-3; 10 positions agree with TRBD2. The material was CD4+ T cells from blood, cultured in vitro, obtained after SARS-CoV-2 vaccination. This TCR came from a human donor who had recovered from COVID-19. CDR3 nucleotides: TGTGCCAGCAGTTACGTTACTAGCGGGACTAGCACAGATACGCAGTATTTT. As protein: CASSYVTSGTSTDTQYF.